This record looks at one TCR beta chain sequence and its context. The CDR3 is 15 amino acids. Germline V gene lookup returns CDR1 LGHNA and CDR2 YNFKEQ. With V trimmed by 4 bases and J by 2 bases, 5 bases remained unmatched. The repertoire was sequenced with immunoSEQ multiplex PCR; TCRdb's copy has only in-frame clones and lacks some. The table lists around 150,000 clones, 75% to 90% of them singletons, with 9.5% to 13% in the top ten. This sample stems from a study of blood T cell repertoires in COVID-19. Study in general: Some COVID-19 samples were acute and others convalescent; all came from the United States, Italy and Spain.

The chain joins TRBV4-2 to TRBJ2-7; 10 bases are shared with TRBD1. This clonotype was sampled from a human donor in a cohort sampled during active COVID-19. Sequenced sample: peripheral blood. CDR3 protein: CASSPTGTGAYEQYF. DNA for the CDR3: TGTGCCAGCAGCCCGACCGGGACAGGGGCCTACGAGCAGTACTTC.